This TCR beta chain was found in a study of patients and donors after allogeneic stem cell transplantation. TCRdb recomputed calls from the RT-PCR reads with MiXCR, one row per CDR3 protein. This sample has about 960,000 distinct CDR3 sequences, with roughly 18% found just once. This clonotype was seen only a few times. There are 15 residues in the CDR3. V lost 0 bases and J lost 7, with 14 bases in between. Germline lookup yields CDR1 SGDLS and CDR2 YYNGEE. The sample consisted of blood, either unsorted or a sorted T cell fraction (not recorded which). This TCR was sampled from a human donor who was either an allogeneic HSCT recipient or a stem cell or donor lymphocyte infusion donor (not recorded which). It is not recorded whose cells these are; they may come from a transplant donor. The chain links TRBV9 to TRBJ1-5; D is unresolved. Here the CDR3 DNA reads TGTGCCAGCAGCGTAGGGAAGGGTCCGAGGCAGCCCCAGCATTTT. Protein sequence: CASSVGKGPRQPQHF.